What follows are 23 T cell receptor beta chains derived from one specimen sequenced in a study of T cells in Graves' hyperthyroidism and ophthalmopathy. Using RNA transcripts as the source, TCR beta CDR3 regions were amplified. The TCR CDR3 was amplified in a first-round RT-PCR using the HTBI primer set. TCRdb analysed the multiplex PCR reads with MiXCR anew, one entry per CDR3 protein. The repertoire holds about 380,000 distinct CDR3 sequences, with around 14% as singletons. The source material was blood. The receptors were gathered from a woman aged 60-75 years with Graves' hyperthyroidism.

Ten or more counts support this clonotype. The chain employs TRBV5-1 and TRBJ2-7; TRBD2 matches 13 bases. CDR3 length: 16 residues. V lost 4 bases, J lost 0 bases, and 4 bases stayed unmatched. CDR1 is SGHRS and CDR2 is YFSETQ in the germline V gene. The CDR3 protein is CASSITSGRASYEQYF. Written as DNA, the CDR3 is TGCGCCAGCAGCATTACTAGCGGGAGGGCCTCCTACGAGCAGTACTTC. Full variable domain (rest looked up from reference TRBV5-1 and TRBJ2-7): KAGVTQTPRYLIKTRGQQVTLSCSPISGHRSVSWYQQTPGQGLQFLFEYFSETQRNKGNFPGRFSGRQFSNSRSEMNVSTLELGDSALYLCASSITSGRASYEQYFGPGTRLTVT.

This clonotype was seen only a few times. The genes are TRBV4-1 and TRBJ1-1; 7 nucleotides align to TRBD1. CDR3 size: 17 residues. Germline values: CDR1 MGHRA, CDR2 YSYEKL. V dropped 8 bases and J dropped 1; count of bases not matched to a gene: 16. The CDR3 DNA is TGCGCCAGCCGAACGATTAGACGGGACAGCAAGAACACTGAAGCTTTCTTT. Translation: CASRTIRRDSKNTEAFF.

The chain employs TRBV9 and TRBJ2-1, with 8 bases lining up with TRBD2. The CDR3 sequence is 18 residues long. J was trimmed by 3 bases and V by 2 bases; bases with no gene match: 13. Germline V lookup: CDR1 SGDLS, CDR2 YYNGEE. CDR3 residues: CASSVGAGAVGVYNEQFF. DNA of the CDR3: TGTGCCAGCAGCGTTGGAGCGGGAGCAGTAGGGGTCTACAATGAGCAGTTCTTC.

Note on this clonotype: This may stem from a read error, because a much larger clone lies one nucleotide away. The chain couples TRBV12-3 or TRBV12-4 to TRBJ1-2; 7 positions match TRBD1. The CDR3 runs to 13 residues. The CDR3 bases are TGTGCCAGCAGTTCCGTAGGGGGCTATAGCTACACCTTC. Translated, it gives CASSSVGGYSYTF.

The chain couples TRBV20-1 to TRBJ1-6; no clear D. The CDR3 sequence is 13 residues long. Per germline, CDR1 DFQATT and CDR2 SNEGSKA (reference sequence). Between the trimmed V and J ends, which lost 3 bases and 7 bases, there was a span of 10 bases. This CDR3 reads CSASIGENSPLHF. The CDR3 coding sequence is TGCAGTGCTAGTATCGGGGAAAATTCACCCCTCCACTTT.

The genes are TRBV18 and TRBJ2-1, with 9 bases identical to TRBD1. The V gene's germline CDR1 is KGHSH and CDR2 LQKENI. This CDR3 spans 16 amino acids. Losses at the gene ends were 1 base for V and 4 bases for J; bases not matched to a gene: 5. CDR3 sequence reads: CASSPLMTGGYNEQFF. The DNA for the CDR3 is TGTGCCAGCTCACCACTAATGACAGGGGGTTACAATGAGCAGTTCTTC.

This clonotype was recorded a few times. This rearrangement joins TRBV29-1 to TRBJ1-5; 8 bases are shared with TRBD1. The CDR3 spans 15 residues. The V gene's germline CDR1 is SQVTM and CDR2 ANQGSEA. V shed 7 bases and J 2 bases; nucleotides not matched to a gene: 10. The CDR3 DNA follows: TGCAGCGCCACGCAGGGGGCTGGTGGCAATCAGCCCCAGCATTTT. Its protein product is CSATQGAGGNQPQHF.

This clonotype has a count of ten or more. The J gene is TRBJ2-1, the V gene TRBV11-2; TRBD2 agrees at 9 bases. The junction had 6 bases not matched to a gene; V was cut back by 3 bases and J by 0 bases. The CDR3 has 17 amino acids. Germline CDR1 is SGHAT and CDR2 is FQNNGV. As DNA, the CDR3 is TGTGCCAGCAGCTTGAGACTAGCGGATTACTCCTACAATGAGCAGTTCTTC. It codes for CASSLRLADYSYNEQFF.

The V gene is TRBV12-3 or TRBV12-4, the J gene TRBJ1-3; a weak D match, TRBD1 (6 bases). V was clipped by 6 bases and J by 0 bases, with 12 bases between them. This CDR3 is built from 15 residues. The CDR3 here is CASSQQGSSGNTIYF. CDR3 nucleotides: TGTGCCAGCAGCCAACAGGGATCCTCTGGAAACACCATATATTTT.

The sample holds many counts of this clonotype. The chain couples TRBV7-3 to TRBJ2-1; possible D gene TRBD1, 6 bases. The CDR3 consists of 13 residues. Trimming shortened V by 1 base and J by 7 bases, and 8 bases separated the two germline ends. CDR1 SGHTA and CDR2 FQGTGA come from the germline V gene. CDR3: CASSLSQGNEQFF. In DNA form, the CDR3 reads TGTGCCAGCAGCTTAAGCCAGGGGAATGAGCAGTTCTTC.

The table lists this clonotype with many counts. The V gene is TRBV6-2 or TRBV6-3, the J gene TRBJ1-1, with 7 positions matching TRBD1. CDR3 length: 14 residues. With V trimmed by 4 bases and J by 6 bases, 8 bases remained unmatched. Germline values: CDR1 MNHEY, CDR2 SVGEGT. The CDR3 is CASSSPRQGSEAFF. The CDR3 nucleotides are TGTGCCAGCAGTTCCCCCCGACAGGGCTCTGAAGCTTTCTTT.

This clonotype was seen ten or more times. V is TRBV11-3 and J is TRBJ2-7; 12 bases are a match to TRBD1. From germline, CDR1 is SGHNT and CDR2 YENEEA. This CDR3 comprises 16 residues. The ends lost 3 bases at V and 5 bases at J; junction bases unmatched: 8. CDR3 protein: CASSLYGGQGAHEQYF. The CDR3 DNA is TGTGCCAGCAGCTTGTATGGGGGACAGGGGGCACACGAGCAGTACTTC.

This clonotype appeared many times. The chain combines TRBV7-9 with TRBJ1-2, with a weak D call TRBD1 (5 bases). Germline lookup yields CDR1 SEHNR and CDR2 FQNEAQ (reference sequence). The V and J ends lost 5 bases and 7 bases respectively, with 20 bases between them. The CDR3 is 15 residues long. CDR3 amino acids: CASSPPVGPGIGYTF. CDR3 nucleotides: TGTGCCAGCAGCCCCCCCGTGGGGCCTGGGATTGGCTACACCTTC.

This clonotype occurred many times. V gene TRBV6-2 or TRBV6-3 combines with J gene TRBJ2-3; 8 positions match TRBD2. This CDR3 has 18 amino acids. Germline CDR1 and CDR2: MNHEY and SVGEGT. V lost 0 bases, J lost 2 bases, and 10 bases stayed unmatched. This CDR3 is CASSYSTPRAGVTDTQYF. DNA of the CDR3: TGTGCCAGCAGTTACTCAACCCCTCGAGCGGGAGTCACAGATACGCAGTATTTT.

The chain has TRBV19 and TRBJ2-1; 9 bases line up with TRBD2. CDR1 and CDR2 (germline): LNHDA, SQIVND (reference sequence). With V trimmed by 7 bases and J by 6 bases, 4 bases remained unmatched. This CDR3 has 13 amino acids. The CDR3 sequence is CASTGLASNEQFF. The CDR3 nucleotides are TGTGCCAGTACGGGACTAGCAAGCAATGAGCAGTTCTTC.

The genes are TRBV5-1 and TRBJ1-2, with D possibly matching TRBD1 (6 bases). There are 13 residues in the CDR3. V was clipped by 9 bases and J by 1 base, with 13 bases between them. Looked up from germline, CDR1 is SGHRS and CDR2 is YFSETQ. The CDR3 nucleotides read TGCGCCATACGGACAGCGGATAACTATGGCTACACCTTC. It encodes CAIRTADNYGYTF.

The chain joins TRBV7-2 to TRBJ2-4; possible D gene TRBD2, 6 bases. Germline CDR1 SGHTA, CDR2 FQGNSA. V was clipped by 4 bases and J by 3 bases, with 13 bases between them. The CDR3 totals 15 residues. The CDR3 DNA follows: TGTGCCAGCAGCTCTCCGGCGGGGAACAAAAACATTCAGTACTTC. Translating it yields CASSSPAGNKNIQYF.

In this sample, this clonotype turned up many times. V usage is TRBV10-3 and J usage is TRBJ2-1; 7 nucleotides align to TRBD1. Germline CDR1 ENHRY, CDR2 SYGVKD. The J segment lost 2 bases and the V segment lost 11 bases, leaving 9 bases of the junction unmatched. The CDR3 contains 14 residues. The CDR3 coding sequence is TGTGCCTCAACCGGTCAGGGGGCCTACAATGAGCAGTTCTTC. It codes for CASTGQGAYNEQFF.

V is TRBV7-2 and J is TRBJ2-2; 7 nucleotides align to TRBD2. This CDR3 comprises 17 residues. J gave up 0 bases and V 5 bases, and 9 bases lay outside the gene matches. Per the germline V gene, CDR1 is SGHTA and CDR2 is FQGNSA. The CDR3 nucleotides read TGTGCCAGCAGCCGACTAGCTCCCATCCCGAACACCGGGGAGCTGTTTTTT. Protein sequence: CASSRLAPIPNTGELFF.

This clonotype was detected a few times. This may stem from a read error, because a much larger clone lies one nucleotide away. The V call is TRBV12-3 or TRBV12-4, the J call TRBJ2-5, with 9 positions matching TRBD1. This CDR3 is built from 14 residues. DNA of the CDR3: TGTGCCAGCACCTTGGGACAGGGCCAAGAGGCCCAGTACTTC. This sequence encodes CASTLGQGQEAQYF.

The chain has TRBV30 and TRBJ1-2, with D unresolved. Germline V gene sequence: CDR1 GTSNPN, CDR2 SVGIG (reference sequence). This CDR3 has 15 amino acids. The V gene lost 0 bases and the J gene lost 4 bases, with 15 bases spanning the gap. The CDR3 region is CAWSVGQSRSYGYTF. The CDR3 DNA is TGTGCCTGGAGTGTAGGCCAGTCCCGTAGCTATGGCTACACCTTC. The full variable domain, rest sourced from reference TRBV30 and TRBJ1-2, is SQTIHQWPATLVQPVGSPLSLECTVEGTSNPNLYWYRQAAGRGLQLLFYSVGIGQISSEVPQNLSASRPQDRQFILSSKKLLLSDSGFYLCAWSVGQSRSYGYTFGSGTRLTVV.

This clonotype has a handful of counts. V usage is TRBV19 and J usage is TRBJ2-5; TRBD1 or TRBD2 may be the D gene (5 bases each). The V end was cut by 9 bases, the J end by 2 bases, with 16 bases between. This CDR3 is 14 amino acids long. In germline, CDR1 is LNHDA, CDR2 SQIVND (reference sequence). CDR3 in DNA: TGTGCCAGCTCGAGAGGGTGGGGGCAAGAGACCCAGTACTTC. Encoded protein: CASSRGWGQETQYF.

The sample holds many counts of this clonotype. The V call is TRBV28, the J call TRBJ1-2, with D unresolved. The V gene lost 2 bases and the J gene lost 5 bases, with 15 bases spanning the gap. This CDR3 contains 15 residues. CDR1 and CDR2 from the germline V gene are MDHEN and SYDVKM. CDR3 amino acids: CASSLVRRLTYGYTF. DNA of the CDR3: TGTGCCAGCAGTTTAGTTCGCAGGCTGACTTATGGCTACACCTTC.